This T cell receptor (beta chain) was profiled in a study of T-cell reconstitution after alpha-beta-depleted transplantation in children. Library preparation (for TCRbeta) was performed with unique molecular identifiers. In TCRdb, the PCR reads were re-called with MiXCR into one record per CDR3 protein. The table includes a few hundred thousand distinct CDR3 sequences, under 13% detected once. Trimming took off 4 bases at V and 4 bases at J, with 11 bases between the two ends. From germline, CDR1 is SGHVS and CDR2 FNYEAQ. The CDR3 contains 13 residues. The sample consisted of PBMCs from the stem cell graft donor, taken from the stem cell graft. V usage is TRBV7-6 and J usage is TRBJ2-7, with D possibly being TRBD2 (6 bases). This clonotype was sampled from a human donor who donated a stem cell graft to a child with acute lymphoblastic leukemia. The CDR3 coding sequence is TGTGCCAGCAGCTGGGGGGTCAGATACGAGCAGTACTTC. Translated: CASSWGVRYEQYF.